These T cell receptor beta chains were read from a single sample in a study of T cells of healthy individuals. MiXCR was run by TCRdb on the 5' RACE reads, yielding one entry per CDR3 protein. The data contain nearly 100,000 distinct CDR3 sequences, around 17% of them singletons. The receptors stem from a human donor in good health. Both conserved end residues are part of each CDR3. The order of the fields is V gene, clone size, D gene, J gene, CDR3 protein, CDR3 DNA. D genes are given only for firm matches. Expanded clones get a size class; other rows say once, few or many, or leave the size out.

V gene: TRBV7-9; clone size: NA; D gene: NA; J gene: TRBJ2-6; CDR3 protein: CASSYGPRDGANVLTF; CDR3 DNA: TGTGCCAGCAGCTATGGGCCCAGGGATGGGGCCAACGTCCTGACTTTC
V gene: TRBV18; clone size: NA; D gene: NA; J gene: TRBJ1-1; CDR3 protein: CASSPGTGNTEAFF; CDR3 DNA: TGTGCCAGCTCACCTGGGACGGGGAACACTGAAGCTTTCTTT
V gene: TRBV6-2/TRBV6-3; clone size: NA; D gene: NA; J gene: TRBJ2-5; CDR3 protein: CASTDRHQETQYF; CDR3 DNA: TGTGCCAGTACTGACAGACACCAAGAGACCCAGTACTTC
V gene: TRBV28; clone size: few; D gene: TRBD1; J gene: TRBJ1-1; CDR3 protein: CASRRGLGAFF; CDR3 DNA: TGTGCCAGCAGAAGGGGGCTTGGAGCTTTCTTT
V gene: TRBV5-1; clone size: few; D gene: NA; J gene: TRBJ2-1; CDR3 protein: CASSIQANEQFF; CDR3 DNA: TGCGCCAGCAGCATACAAGCTAATGAGCAGTTCTTC
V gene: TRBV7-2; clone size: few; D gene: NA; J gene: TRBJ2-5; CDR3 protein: CASSFMSETQYF; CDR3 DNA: TGTGCCAGCAGCTTTATGTCTGAGACCCAGTACTTC
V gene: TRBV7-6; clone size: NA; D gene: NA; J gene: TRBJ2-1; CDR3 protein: CASSLGLPGSGVNEQFF; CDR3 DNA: TGTGCCAGCAGCTTAGGATTACCAGGGAGTGGAGTAAATGAGCAGTTCTTC
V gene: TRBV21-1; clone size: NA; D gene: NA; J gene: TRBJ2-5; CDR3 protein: CASSKGREALQETQYF; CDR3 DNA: TGTGCCAGCAGCAAAGGAAGGGAGGCGCTCCAAGAGACCCAGTACTTC
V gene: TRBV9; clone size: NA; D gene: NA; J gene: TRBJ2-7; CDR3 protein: CASSVDPGYEQYF; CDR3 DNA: TGTGCCAGCAGCGTAGACCCGGGCTACGAGCAGTACTTC
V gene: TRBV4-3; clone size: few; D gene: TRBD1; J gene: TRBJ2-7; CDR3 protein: CASSQAALDRAYEQYF; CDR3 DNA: TGCGCCAGCAGCCAAGCCGCCTTGGACAGGGCCTACGAGCAGTACTTC